Following are 8 T cell receptor beta chains from one sample sequenced in a study of T cell repertoires in cytomegalovirus infection. Their antigens are not known. In TCRdb, the reads were re-called with MiXCR into one record per CDR3 protein. The top ten hold approximately 19% of the sample, which has under 350,000 distinct CDR3 sequences, 22% seen once. Source: cultured PBMCs, taken from culture after CMV antigen stimulation. These receptors came from a human donor in good health (CMV status not recorded). Some clones in this sample may be carry-over from other donors' samples.

This clonotype showed up many times. The gene calls are TRBV2 and TRBJ1-1; weak D call: TRBD1 (6 bases). V was pared by 7 bases and J by 4 bases, with 19 bases between. The CDR3 loop spans 15 amino acids. Germline CDR1 SNHLY, CDR2 FYNNEI. Here the CDR3 DNA reads TGTGCCAGCAATCTGGCGGGGGGCATGGGCACTGAAGCTTTCTTT. Encoded protein: CASNLAGGMGTEAFF.

This clonotype was seen at least ten times. The chain carries TRBV7-2 and TRBJ2-7; 9 bases line up with TRBD2. The CDR3 has 15 residues. Germline lookup yields CDR1 SGHTA and CDR2 FQGNSA. Germline trimming cut 6 bases from V and 2 bases from J; bases unmatched to any gene: 8. In DNA, the CDR3 is TGTGCCAGCAGATCCGGACTAGCGAGTACCTACGAGCAGTACTTC. Protein: CASRSGLASTYEQYF.

Points on this clonotype: This may be a read error, as it is one base from a much larger clone. This rearrangement joins TRBV7-2 to TRBJ1-1, with D possibly being TRBD1 (6 bases). This CDR3 has 16 residues. Germline CDR1 SGHTA, CDR2 FQGNSA. Trimming took 4 bases from V and 3 from J, leaving 18 bases between them. Here the CDR3 DNA reads TGTGCCAGCAGCTCTTCCGGGGGGACAAGGTACACTGAAGCTTTCTTT. Amino acid sequence: CASSSSGGTRYTEAFF.

The rearrangement joins TRBV15 to TRBJ2-7; D remains ambiguous. V dropped 1 base and J dropped 3 bases, with 10 bases sitting between them. CDR3 length: 14 amino acids. CDR1 and CDR2 (germline): LNHNV, YYDKDF (reference sequence). The CDR3 sequence is CATSRGGRNYEQYF. The CDR3 DNA is TGTGCCACCAGCAGAGGTGGCAGGAACTACGAGCAGTACTTC.

This clonotype was counted between two and nine times. The rearrangement joins TRBV10-3 to TRBJ1-1, with D possibly being TRBD1 (6 bases). The germline V gene encodes CDR1 ENHRY and CDR2 SYGVKD. The CDR3 totals 15 residues. Trimming shortened V by 6 bases and J by 1 base, and 15 bases separated the two germline ends. CDR3 amino acids: CAIRTETGSNTEAFF. The CDR3 region has the DNA TGTGCCATCAGAACTGAGACAGGATCGAACACTGAAGCTTTCTTT.

This clonotype was observed at least ten times. The chain has TRBV7-2 and TRBJ1-1; D is unresolved. The CDR3 runs to 13 residues. Germline CDR1 SGHTA, CDR2 FQGNSA. V was clipped by 4 bases and J by 5 bases, with 11 bases between them. The CDR3 sequence: CASSSGRGTEAFF. CDR3 in DNA: TGTGCCAGCAGCTCCGGACGGGGAACTGAAGCTTTCTTT.

This clonotype was detected many times. J is TRBJ1-5 and V is TRBV6-1; 7 positions agree with TRBD1. CDR3 length: 14 residues. V shed 6 bases and J 6 bases; nucleotides not matched to a gene: 8. Germline loops: CDR1 MNHNS, CDR2 SASEGT. The CDR3, as DNA: TGTGCCAGCAGGGGCCAGGGGGGTAGTCAGCCCCAGCATTTT. The encoded protein is CASRGQGGSQPQHF.

This chain links TRBV19 with TRBJ2-3, with D possibly called TRBD1 or TRBD2 (5 bases each). Germline assignment: CDR1 LNHDA and CDR2 SQIVND (reference sequence). The germline V and J ends were trimmed by 7 bases and 6 bases, with 14 bases remaining between them. The CDR3 consists of 13 residues. The CDR3 protein is CASKPRGGDTQYF. In nucleotides, the CDR3 is TGTGCCAGTAAGCCCCGGGGCGGGGATACGCAGTATTTT. The full variable domain, rest sourced from reference TRBV19 and TRBJ2-3, is DGGITQSPKYLFRKEGQNVTLSCEQNLNHDAMYWYRQDPGQGLRLIYYSQIVNDFQKGDIAEGYSVSREKKESFPLTVTSAQKNPTAFYLCASKPRGGDTQYFGPGTRLTVL.